This entry features one T cell receptor (beta chain) sequence. Its antigen is unidentified. Naive CD8 isolation took CD45RO-negative cells positively selected for CCR7 and excluded terminally differentiated effector memory CD45RA+ cells. These data originate in a study of shared clonotypes between healthy human individuals. Each cell subset's genomic DNA was divided evenly among several immunoSEQ plates. Template for every sorted-subset replicate PCR totaled around 210 ng DNA, tens of thousands of T cell genomes. Measured with immunoSEQ multiplex PCR; TCRdb has only the in-frame clones, and not every one. Among hundreds of thousands of clones listed, over 95% were seen once. Study-level points and caveats: Researchers found naive subsets generally carried larger estimated richness than memory subsets.

The TCR comes from a woman in her thirties in good health. Material: naive CD8+ T cells sorted from blood.

The CDR3 protein is CASSQVRSHGYTF. The CDR3 nucleotides are TGTGCCAGCAGCCAAGTGCGGAGCCATGGCTACACCTTC. The V call is TRBV14, the J call TRBJ1-2; D unresolved. The V gene lost 1 base and the J gene lost 6 bases, with 9 bases spanning the gap. This CDR3 is built from 13 residues. CDR1 and CDR2 from the germline V gene are SGHDN and FVKESK.